Below are 19 T cell receptor beta chains sequenced from a single sample in a study of response to subunit inactivated influenza vaccine. Each CDR3 protein is one row after TCRdb ran MiXCR on the RT-PCR reads. The sample holds about 650,000 distinct CDR3 sequences; 15% to 18% are singletons and the top ten take 11%. The material was PBMCs from blood, obtained 11 to 12 days after vaccination. The receptors originated from a man in his fifties or sixties who received an inactivated influenza vaccine.

This clonotype has a count of ten or more. This chain connects TRBV15 to TRBJ2-1, with D perhaps matching TRBD1 or TRBD2 (5 bases each). CDR3 length: 13 residues. The V end was cut by 1 base, the J end by 13 bases, with 14 bases between. Germline CDR1 is LNHNV and CDR2 is YYDKDF (reference sequence). CDR3 loop: CATSRVAGTRQFF. The CDR3 DNA sequence: TGTGCCACCAGCAGAGTGGCCGGGACCCGACAGTTCTTC. Drawing the rest from reference TRBV15 and TRBJ2-1, the complete variable domain is DAMVIQNPRYQVTQFGKPVTLSCSQTLNHNVMYWYQQKSSQAPKLLFHYYDKDFNNEADTPDNFQSRRPNTSFCFLDIRSPGLGDTAMYLCATSRVAGTRQFFGPGTRLTVL.

The chain recombines TRBV7-2 with TRBJ2-5; D ambiguous. Per the germline V gene, CDR1 is SGHTA and CDR2 is FQGNSA. Trimming removed 3 bases at V and 4 bases at J, with 6 bases between. The CDR3 runs to 12 residues. DNA of the CDR3: TGTGCCAGCAGCTTTGTGAGAGAGACCCAGTACTTC. As protein: CASSFVRETQYF.

The CDR3 reads CRAASGGKDTQYF. DNA of the CDR3: TGCCGCGCAGCTAGCGGGGGGAAAGATACGCAGTATTTT. This sequence joins TRBV29-1 and TRBJ2-3, with 11 nucleotides matching TRBD2. Germline V gene lookup returns CDR1 SQVTM and CDR2 ANQGSEA. The CDR3 totals 13 residues.

This clonotype has only a few counts. The rearrangement links TRBV7-2 to TRBJ2-1; TRBD2 matches at 8 bases. V shed 0 bases and J 3 bases; nucleotides not matched to a gene: 10. From germline, CDR1 is SGHTA and CDR2 FQGNSA. The CDR3 has 18 amino acids. This chain's CDR3 is CASSLAFFGGAGYNEQFF. The DNA of the CDR3 is TGTGCCAGCAGCTTAGCATTTTTCGGGGGGGCAGGCTACAATGAGCAGTTCTTC.

V and J are TRBV7-2 and TRBJ2-7; no clear D gene. With 0 bases removed from V and 6 bases from J, the gap between germline ends came to 12 bases. CDR1 and CDR2 (germline): SGHTA, FQGNSA. The CDR3 contains 14 residues. The CDR3 DNA reads TGTGCCAGCAGCTTAGCAGGAACAACCGGCGAGCAGTACTTC. As protein: CASSLAGTTGEQYF.

This chain uses TRBV24-1 with TRBJ2-7; D ambiguous. Germline assignment: CDR1 KGHDR and CDR2 SFDVKD. The CDR3 has 15 amino acids. V lost 2 bases, J lost 1 base, and 11 bases lay in between. The CDR3 spells CATSDSGRPSYEQYF. CDR3 DNA sequence: TGTGCCACCAGTGATTCCGGACGGCCATCCTACGAGCAGTACTTC.

This clonotype was counted many times. This sequence joins TRBV4-1 and TRBJ1-1; D is unresolved. Trimming removed 3 bases from V and 7 bases from J, with 12 bases in between. The germline CDR1 and CDR2 sequences are MGHRA and YSYEKL. The length of the CDR3 is 13 residues. The CDR3 DNA reads TGCGCCAGCAGCCATGTGGGGAATTTTGAAGCTTTCTTT. As protein: CASSHVGNFEAFF.

In its sample, this clonotype was seen a few times. The J gene is TRBJ1-2, the V gene TRBV6-4; D gene unclear. The germline V and J ends were trimmed by 3 bases and 4 bases, with 3 bases remaining between them. CDR3 length equals 11 residues. The germline gives CDR1 MRHNA, CDR2 SNTAGT. CDR3 sequence reads: CASSDFYGYTF. Here the CDR3 DNA reads TGTGCCAGCAGTGATTTCTATGGCTACACCTTC.

V usage is TRBV4-1 and J usage is TRBJ2-2, with TRBD1 matching 8 bases. The CDR3 runs 15 residues. V lost 8 bases and J lost 7; bases outside the gene matches: 12. Germline CDR1 MGHRA, CDR2 YSYEKL. The CDR3 region has the DNA TGCGCCAGCTTTCCCCCAGGGGGCGCAGGCGGGGAGCTGTTTTTT. Protein sequence: CASFPPGGAGGELFF.

The genes are TRBV19 and TRBJ2-3; 10 bases map to TRBD2. The trim removed 6 bases at V and 2 bases at J, leaving 11 bases unmatched. This CDR3 has 17 amino acids. Germline lookup yields CDR1 LNHDA and CDR2 SQIVND (reference sequence). CDR3 sequence: CASSSTRTSGITDTQYF. The CDR3 region has the DNA TGTGCCAGTAGCTCCACCCGGACTAGCGGAATCACAGATACGCAGTATTTT.

This clonotype has only a few counts. J is TRBJ1-2 and V is TRBV7-8; D perhaps matches TRBD1 (6 bases). Looked up from germline, CDR1 is SGHVS and CDR2 is FQNEAQ. With 5 bases removed from V and 4 bases from J, the gap between germline ends came to 17 bases. CDR3 length: 15 amino acids. CDR3 protein: CASSVSQGPTYGYTF. In nucleotides, the CDR3 is TGTGCCAGCAGCGTATCACAGGGTCCTACCTATGGCTACACCTTC.

V usage is TRBV2 and J usage is TRBJ1-2; D not resolved. The V end lost 6 bases, the J end lost 7 bases, and 15 bases lay between the germline ends. Germline values: CDR1 SNHLY, CDR2 FYNNEI. The CDR3 contains 13 residues. CDR3 nucleotides: TGTGCCAGCAGCGCCCGTGCGGGCGGTGGCTACACCTTC. Encoded protein: CASSARAGGGYTF.

The rearrangement joins TRBV20-1 to TRBJ2-5, with TRBD1 identical over 9 bases. The CDR3 has 13 amino acids. Germline CDR1 DFQATT, CDR2 SNEGSKA (reference sequence). Trimming cost V 7 bases and J 7 bases; bases outside gene matches: 10. This chain's CDR3 is CSVRGQGKGTQYF. CDR3 DNA sequence: TGCAGTGTTCGGGGACAGGGTAAAGGGACCCAGTACTTC.

This clonotype was observed a few times. This chain links TRBV3-1 with TRBJ1-4, with TRBD1 matching over 8 bases. The V and J ends lost 1 base and 14 bases, in that order; junction bases with no gene match: 9. The CDR3 runs to 14 residues. From germline, CDR1 is LGHDT and CDR2 YNNKEL (reference sequence). The CDR3 here is CASSQGQGANRLFF. CDR3 nucleotide sequence: TGTGCCAGCAGCCAAGGGCAGGGGGCGAATCGGCTGTTTTTT.

The chain employs TRBV12-3 or TRBV12-4 and TRBJ1-1; D remains ambiguous. CDR3 length: 15 amino acids. Trimming removed 2 bases from V and 4 bases from J, with 14 bases in between. This chain's CDR3 is CASSLFHGFGTEAFF. The CDR3 DNA sequence: TGTGCCAGCAGTTTATTTCACGGTTTTGGCACTGAAGCTTTCTTT.

The chain recombines TRBV18 with TRBJ2-1; D possibly corresponds to TRBD2 (5 bases). The CDR3 totals 15 residues. Germline V CDR1 and CDR2: KGHSH, LQKENI. With 5 bases removed from V and 0 bases from J, the gap between germline ends came to 11 bases. The CDR3 reads CASSTAAGSYNEQFF. The CDR3 nucleotides read TGTGCCAGCTCAACAGCGGCGGGCTCCTACAATGAGCAGTTCTTC.

This chain joins TRBV5-1 and TRBJ2-1; D gene ambiguous. Trimming took off 7 bases at V and 4 bases at J, with 12 bases between the two ends. Germline V CDR1 and CDR2: SGHRS, YFSETQ. CDR3 length: 13 residues. Here the CDR3 reads CASRIGSYNEQFF. CDR3 nucleotides: TGCGCCAGCCGCATCGGGTCTTACAATGAGCAGTTCTTC.

The chain combines TRBV7-9 with TRBJ2-5; D might be TRBD2 (6 bases). Germline V CDR1 and CDR2: SEHNR, FQNEAQ (reference sequence). The CDR3 contains 14 residues. V was shortened by 6 bases and J by 5 bases, with 16 bases between the two germline ends. In DNA form, the CDR3 reads TGTGCCAGCAGGCTGGGGCAGGGAGGCGAGACCCAGTACTTC. Protein sequence: CASRLGQGGETQYF.

The chain combines TRBV7-2 with TRBJ2-3; 7 bases fit TRBD1. The CDR3 sequence is 14 residues long. Germline loops: CDR1 SGHTA, CDR2 FQGNSA. The V and J ends lost 3 bases and 4 bases, in that order; junction bases with no gene match: 4. The CDR3, as DNA: TGTGCCAGCAGCTTTTACAGGGGTGCAGATACGCAGTATTTT. Its translation is CASSFYRGADTQYF.